These 4 T cell receptor beta chains were sequenced from one sample in a study of CD8+ T cells in alopecia areata. The authors extracted RNA and reverse transcribed it into cDNA as the sequencing template. Sequencing used immunoSEQ multiplex PCR; TCRdb keeps in-frame clones, though not all of them. The data show about 150,000 clones, roughly 53% seen once. The starting material was CD4+ T cells sorted from blood, obtained at week 0. Source of these receptors: a human donor with alopecia areata.

The chain joins TRBV11-2 to TRBJ2-7, with D unclear. Trimming took off 1 base at V and 5 bases at J, with 3 bases between the two ends. The germline V gene encodes CDR1 SGHAT and CDR2 FQNNGV. There are 11 residues in the CDR3. The CDR3 reads CASSLVHEQYF. Written as DNA, the CDR3 is TGTGCCAGCAGCTTAGTCCACGAGCAGTACTTC.

The chain is built from TRBV11-1 and TRBJ2-4; D may be TRBD1 or TRBD2 (5 bases each). The CDR3 totals 15 residues. Germline V gene data show CDR1 as SGHAT and CDR2 as FQDESV (reference sequence). Trimming took off 0 bases at V and 2 bases at J, with 8 bases between the two ends. The CDR3 DNA reads as TGTGCCAGCAGCTTAGCGGGGGACCCCAAAAACATTCAGTACTTC. Its translation: CASSLAGDPKNIQYF.

This chain links TRBV7-2 with TRBJ2-3, with 10 bases matching TRBD2. V gave up 1 base and J gave up 8 bases; unmatched junction bases: 12. This CDR3 region has 17 residues. Germline assignment: CDR1 SGHTA and CDR2 FQGNSA. Written as DNA, the CDR3 is TGTGCCAGCAGCTTAGAACTAGCGGGGTTCGAGCATGGTACGCAGTATTTT. Protein product: CASSLELAGFEHGTQYF.

Only a few counts were recorded for this clone. The chain carries TRBV6-5 and TRBJ1-1; D call uncertain. V was trimmed by 0 bases and J by 0 bases, leaving 8 bases between them. Germline lookup yields CDR1 MNHEY and CDR2 SVGAGI. The CDR3 covers 15 residues. CDR3 sequence: CASSYSGLLNTEAFF. DNA for the CDR3: TGTGCCAGCAGTTACTCCGGGCTCCTGAACACTGAAGCTTTCTTT.